Shown below are 23 T cell receptor beta chains from a single sample sequenced in a study of cytomegalovirus exposure and HLA in healthy donors. Researchers ran the PCR with 60 Vbeta and 13 Jbeta primers. Sequencing was performed with immunoSEQ multiplex PCR; in TCRdb, only in-frame clones are kept and a portion is missing. The sample includes under 150,000 clones, 65% to 90% of them seen just once. Sequencing was done on a sample of PBMCs. These TCRs come from a girl aged 2 to 10 in good health and CMV-seronegative.

A note on this clone: Within the sample, other DNA sequences also encode this same CDR3. This chain joins TRBV6-1 and TRBJ1-1; 8 bases agree with TRBD1. The CDR3 sequence is 14 residues long. The germline V gene has CDR1 MNHNS and CDR2 SASEGT. The junction had 3 bases not matched to a gene; V was cut back by 2 bases and J by 4 bases. The CDR3 reads CASSESGTGTEAFF. The CDR3 DNA is TGTGCCAGCAGTGAATCCGGGACAGGCACTGAAGCTTTCTTT.

The chain combines TRBV30 with TRBJ1-2; unclear D gene. V was trimmed by 0 bases and J by 4 bases, leaving 6 bases between them. The V gene's germline CDR1 is GTSNPN and CDR2 SVGIG (reference sequence). The CDR3 totals 12 residues. CDR3 nucleotide sequence: TGTGCCTGGAGTGTTGACTTCTATGGCTACACCTTC. The encoded protein is CAWSVDFYGYTF.

The genes are TRBV10-3 and TRBJ1-2, with TRBD1 matching 7 bases. V lost 2 bases, J lost 5 bases, and 5 bases stayed unmatched. This CDR3 is 14 amino acids long. CDR1 ENHRY and CDR2 SYGVKD come from the germline V gene. In DNA form, the CDR3 reads TGTGCCATCAGTGAGACAGGGACAGATTATGGCTACACCTTC. Translated, it gives CAISETGTDYGYTF.

Only a few counts were recorded for this clone. The chain combines TRBV7-9 with TRBJ2-1, with TRBD1 matching over 11 bases. J was trimmed by 5 bases and V by 4 bases; bases with no gene match: 1. Looked up from germline, CDR1 is SEHNR and CDR2 is FQNEAQ (reference sequence). The CDR3 runs 14 residues. The CDR3 sequence is CASSSGQGDNEQFF. The CDR3 DNA reads as TGTGCCAGCAGCTCGGGACAGGGGGACAATGAGCAGTTCTTC.

The V gene is TRBV2, the J gene TRBJ2-3; tentative D call: TRBD2 (7 bases). The germline V gene has CDR1 SNHLY and CDR2 FYNNEI. V shed 4 bases and J shed 4 bases, with 15 bases lying between them. This CDR3 is 15 amino acids long. CDR3 loop: CASSAGGGASDTQYF. The CDR3 DNA is TGTGCCAGCAGTGCTGGTGGGGGGGCGTCAGATACGCAGTATTTT.

With respect to this clone: The junction departs from germline at one end; a sequencing error may be responsible. The gene calls are TRBV7-9 and TRBJ2-7; no clear D gene. Germline loops: CDR1 SEHNR, CDR2 FQNEAQ (reference sequence). The CDR3 runs 12 residues. This CDR3 reads CSSSLGSHEQYF. For the CDR3, the DNA is TGTTCCAGCAGCTTGGGCAGCCACGAGCAGTACTTC.

V usage is TRBV5-1 and J usage is TRBJ2-6, with unresolved D. V was clipped by 5 bases and J by 0 bases, with 6 bases between them. The CDR3 runs to 14 residues. Germline values: CDR1 SGHRS, CDR2 YFSETQ. CDR3 amino acids: CASRADSGANVLTF. The DNA of the CDR3 is TGCGCCAGCAGGGCTGACTCTGGGGCCAACGTCCTGACTTTC.

J is TRBJ2-1 and V is TRBV18; D is unclear. The CDR3 covers 12 residues. Per germline, CDR1 KGHSH and CDR2 LQKENI. The V gene lost 3 bases and the J gene lost 7 bases, with 7 bases spanning the gap. This chain's CDR3 is CASSPQLNEQFF. The CDR3 DNA reads TGTGCCAGCTCACCCCAACTAAATGAGCAGTTCTTC. The full variable domain, in which reference TRBV18 and TRBJ2-1 provide the parts outside the CDR3, is NAGVMQNPRHLVRRRGQEARLRCSPMKGHSHVYWYRQLPEEGLKFMVYLQKENIIDESGMPKERFSAEFPKEGPSILRIQQVVRGDSAAYFCASSPQLNEQFFGPGTRLTVL.

This clone was found a few times. The chain joins TRBV19 to TRBJ2-1, with D maybe TRBD2 (6 bases). Between the trimmed V and J ends, which lost 4 bases and 2 bases, there was a span of 12 bases. Per the germline V gene, CDR1 is LNHDA and CDR2 is SQIVND (reference sequence). This CDR3 has 15 residues. This CDR3 reads CASSTGTDPYNEQFF. The CDR3 DNA reads TGTGCCAGTAGTACCGGGACTGACCCCTACAATGAGCAGTTCTTC. The whole variable domain, filled in from reference TRBV19 and TRBJ2-1, reads DGGITQSPKYLFRKEGQNVTLSCEQNLNHDAMYWYRQDPGQGLRLIYYSQIVNDFQKGDIAEGYSVSREKKESFPLTVTSAQKNPTAFYLCASSTGTDPYNEQFFGPGTRLTVL.

This clone was seen a few times. This CDR3 is CASSPGTAYGYTF. The CDR3 DNA sequence: TGTGCCAGCTCACCCGGGACAGCCTATGGCTACACCTTC. V is TRBV18 and J is TRBJ1-2, with 7 bases aligning to TRBD1. Germline assignment: CDR1 KGHSH and CDR2 LQKENI. Germline trimming cut 3 bases from V and 4 bases from J; bases unmatched to any gene: 2. The CDR3 sequence is 13 residues long.

This clone was seen a few times. This chain joins TRBV5-1 and TRBJ1-1; TRBD1 aligns across 7 bases. CDR3 length: 14 residues. V lost 4 bases, J lost 3 bases, and 6 bases stayed unmatched. CDR1 and CDR2 from the germline V gene are SGHRS and YFSETQ. CDR3 loop: CASSLRQGHTEAFF. CDR3 DNA sequence: TGCGCCAGCAGCCTCCGACAGGGACACACTGAAGCTTTCTTT.

This sequence joins TRBV2 and TRBJ2-1; 9 nucleotides line up with TRBD2. The V gene end was trimmed by 5 bases and the J gene end by 8 bases; junction bases not matched to a gene: 25. Germline CDR1 reads SNHLY; CDR2 reads FYNNEI. The CDR3 is made up of 20 amino acids. Written as DNA, the CDR3 is TGTGCCAGCAGTAACGAGCTCTCCTTATCCCTAGCGGGGCCGAAGGATGAGCAGTTCTTC. Amino acids: CASSNELSLSLAGPKDEQFF.

A few counts support this clone. The chain couples TRBV5-4 to TRBJ2-3, with TRBD2 identical over 10 bases. J was trimmed by 4 bases and V by 0 bases; bases with no gene match: 2. The CDR3 contains 15 residues. The germline CDR1 and CDR2 sequences are SGHNT and YYREEE (reference sequence). The CDR3 coding sequence is TGTGCCAGCAGCTTGGCTAGCGGGGGTGCAGATACGCAGTATTTT. It yields the protein CASSLASGGADTQYF.

V gene TRBV6-1 combines with J gene TRBJ2-7, with 10 bases that match TRBD1. CDR1 is MNHNS and CDR2 is SASEGT in the germline V gene. The CDR3 loop spans 16 amino acids. V was clipped by 2 bases and J by 5 bases; unmatched bases: 9. CDR3 residues: CASSEMTGTGVHEQYF. The CDR3 region has the DNA TGTGCCAGCAGTGAAATGACCGGGACAGGGGTCCACGAGCAGTACTTC.

A remark on this clone: Germline and junction disagree at one end, which may indicate a read error. At the DNA level, this CDR3 is encoded by other sequences in the same sample as well. The chain carries TRBV4-2 and TRBJ1-5; D gene ambiguous. The CDR3 extends over 15 amino acids. Germline V gives CDR1 LGHNA, CDR2 YNFKEQ. CDR3 in amino acids: CASSQERGVNQPQHF. Written as DNA, the CDR3 is TGTGCCAGCAGCCAAGAACGGGGTGTCAATCAGCCCCAACATTTT.

The V gene is TRBV6-5, the J gene TRBJ2-7, with 9 bases lining up with TRBD2. The ends lost 1 base at V and 0 bases at J; junction bases unmatched: 1. The germline gives CDR1 MNHEY, CDR2 SVGAGI. The length of the CDR3 is 15 residues. The CDR3 nucleotides are TGTGCCAGCAGTTACTTACTAGCGGGCTCCTACGAGCAGTACTTC. It encodes CASSYLLAGSYEQYF.

The CDR3 DNA sequence: TGCGCCAGCAGTGAGGGGACAGATGAAAAACTGTTTTTT. This gives the protein CASSEGTDEKLFF. V gene TRBV10-1 combines with J gene TRBJ1-4, with 7 positions matching TRBD1. CDR1 is WNHNN, CDR2 SYGVQD, per germline (reference sequence). With 2 bases clipped from V and 6 bases from J, the junction kept 0 bases outside the gene matches. CDR3 length: 13 residues.

Concerning this clone itself: A read error may account for a junction end that differs from germline. V usage is TRBV4-1 and J usage is TRBJ2-5, with D perhaps matching TRBD1 (5 bases). Germline CDR1 and CDR2: MGHRA and YSYEKL. The CDR3 extends over 13 amino acids. The chain's CDR3 is CASSQEWSGQPDF. The DNA for the CDR3 is TGCGCCAGCAGCCAAGAGTGGTCAGGACAACCCGACTTC.

This clone has only a few counts. The chain joins TRBV2 to TRBJ1-5; 9 nucleotides agree with TRBD1. CDR1 and CDR2 from the germline V gene are SNHLY and FYNNEI. The V segment lost 5 bases and the J segment 3 bases; nucleotides outside the gene matches: 2. The CDR3 is made up of 14 amino acids. CDR3 sequence (DNA): TGTGCCAGCAGTAGACAGGGGGACAATCAGCCCCAGCATTTT. Encoded protein: CASSRQGDNQPQHF.

The CDR3 here is CASSPYRTNQPQHF. The CDR3 bases are TGTGCCAGCAGCCCTTACAGAACAAATCAGCCCCAGCATTTT. This chain links TRBV11-2 with TRBJ1-5; D not certain. Trimming left V 5 bases short and J 4 bases short, with 12 bases between. The CDR3 has 14 residues. CDR1 is SGHAT and CDR2 is FQNNGV in the germline V gene.

The gene calls are TRBV30 and TRBJ2-1, with D possibly matching TRBD2 (5 bases). Looked up from germline, CDR1 is GTSNPN and CDR2 is SVGIG (reference sequence). The CDR3 runs 14 residues. Trimming removed 1 base at V and 7 bases at J, with 14 bases between. CDR3 in DNA: TGTGCCTGGAGTGCATATCTGCCGGGGAATGAGCAGTTCTTC. This encodes CAWSAYLPGNEQFF.

CDR3 sequence reads: CASSSGQDEGGYTF. The CDR3 coding sequence is TGTGCCAGCAGCTCCGGACAGGACGAGGGAGGCTACACCTTC. The V call is TRBV7-3, the J call TRBJ1-2, with 7 bases fitting TRBD1. V lost 4 bases to trimming and J lost 8 bases; unmatched junction nucleotides: 10. The CDR3 has 14 residues. Germline CDR1 is SGHTA and CDR2 is FQGTGA.

The chain recombines TRBV6-1 with TRBJ2-7, with 7 bases fitting TRBD1. The germline CDR1 and CDR2 sequences are MNHNS and SASEGT. The V segment lost 3 bases and the J segment 4 bases; nucleotides outside the gene matches: 15. This CDR3 spans 17 amino acids. The CDR3 DNA sequence: TGTGCCAGCAGTGACCCTACTAACAGGGACAGATTTTACGAGCAGTACTTC. Amino acid sequence: CASSDPTNRDRFYEQYF.